The text below deals with one T cell receptor beta chain. Trimming shortened V by 9 bases and J by 2 bases, and 11 bases separated the two germline ends. This CDR3 has 13 residues. CDR1 is ENHRY and CDR2 is SYGVKD in the germline V gene. This sample stems from a study of Graves' ophthalmopathy and Graves' hyperthyroidism. Beta-chain TCR CDR3 regions were amplified from RNA transcripts. Second-round multiplex PCR came after a first-round RT-PCR that employed HTBI primers. MiXCR, applied by TCRdb to the multiplex PCR reads, yields one record per CDR3 protein. The table records roughly 420,000 distinct CDR3 sequences, under 25% of them present only once.

This chain connects TRBV10-3 to TRBJ1-3; D perhaps matches TRBD1 (5 bases). Sequencing was done on a sample of peripheral blood. The clonotype was recovered from a woman aged 18-29 years with stable Graves' hyperthyroidism. The CDR3 coding sequence is TGTGCCATTACCGGGGGTCCTGGAAACACCATATATTTT. This codes for CAITGGPGNTIYF.